Presented here are 15 T cell receptor beta chains from one specimen sequenced in a study of cytomegalovirus exposure and HLA in healthy donors. Researchers ran the PCR with 60 Vbeta and 13 Jbeta primers. Using immunoSEQ multiplex PCR, the repertoire was profiled, and TCRdb retains in-frame clones only, with some absent. Of about 150,000 clones listed, roughly 77% are singletons. The sample comprised PBMCs. The source is a human donor in good health.

The chain joins TRBV6-5 to TRBJ2-3; TRBD1 matches 8 bases. Trimming cost V 7 bases and J 2 bases; bases outside gene matches: 8. Per germline, CDR1 MNHEY and CDR2 SVGAGI. This CDR3 has 15 amino acids. CDR3 sequence reads: CASTLQGEITDTQYF. CDR3 nucleotides: TGTGCCAGCACCCTACAGGGGGAGATCACAGATACGCAGTATTTT.

The V and J genes are TRBV5-6 and TRBJ1-6, with a weak D call TRBD1 (5 bases). The CDR3 totals 16 residues. CDR1 and CDR2 (germline): SGHDT, YYEEEE. The V end lost 4 bases, the J end lost 0 bases, and 11 bases lay between the germline ends. The CDR3 sequence: CASSRDGGSYNSPLHF. The CDR3 DNA reads TGTGCCAGCAGCAGGGACGGGGGCTCCTATAATTCACCCCTCCACTTT.

V is TRBV14 and J is TRBJ1-2, with 10 bases aligning to TRBD1. V dropped 0 bases and J dropped 6; count of bases not matched to a gene: 4. Germline-derived CDR1 and CDR2 are SGHDN and FVKESK. CDR3 length equals 15 residues. CDR3 nucleotides: TGTGCCAGCAGCCAAGAGGACAGGGGGGGCCATGGCTACACCTTC. Its translation: CASSQEDRGGHGYTF.

The rearrangement joins TRBV9 to TRBJ2-5; D perhaps matches TRBD1 (5 bases). The CDR3 is made up of 13 amino acids. V lost 4 bases to trimming and J lost 1 base, with 8 bases between them. Germline V gives CDR1 SGDLS, CDR2 YYNGEE. CDR3 coding DNA: TGTGCCAGCAGCAGACAGACCCAAGAGACCCAGTACTTC. Its protein is CASSRQTQETQYF. The full variable domain, completed using reference TRBV9 and TRBJ2-5, is DSGVTQTPKHLITATGQRVTLRCSPRSGDLSVYWYQQSLDQGLQFLIQYYNGEERAKGNILERFSAQQFPDLHSELNLSSLELGDSALYFCASSRQTQETQYFGPGTRLLVL.

The V gene is TRBV27, the J gene TRBJ2-5; 8 bases are shared with TRBD2. The CDR3 loop spans 18 amino acids. J gave up 2 bases and V 4 bases, and 15 bases lay outside the gene matches. From germline, CDR1 is MNHEY and CDR2 SMNVEV (reference sequence). CDR3 protein: CASSSTPVGGGLQETQYF. The CDR3 nucleotides are TGTGCCAGCAGTTCAACCCCTGTCGGCGGGGGGCTTCAAGAGACCCAGTACTTC.

J is TRBJ2-7 and V is TRBV7-2; maybe TRBD2 (5 bases). There are 15 residues in the CDR3. Germline CDR1 is SGHTA and CDR2 is FQGNSA. The V end was cut by 3 bases, the J end by 6 bases, with 18 bases between. The CDR3 DNA reads TGTGCCAGCAGCTTGTCAGTAAGCGGCGGTGCCGAGCAGTACTTC. Residues: CASSLSVSGGAEQYF. Looking up the rest from reference TRBV7-2 and TRBJ2-7 gives the full variable domain: GAGVSQSPSNKVTEKGKDVELRCDPISGHTALYWYRQSLGQGLEFLIYFQGNSAPDKSGLPSDRFSAERTGGSVSTLTIQRTQQEDSAVYLCASSLSVSGGAEQYFGPGTRLTVT.

This clone was counted a few times. The rearrangement joins TRBV19 to TRBJ2-1; no reliable D call. Looked up from germline, CDR1 is LNHDA and CDR2 is SQIVND (reference sequence). V gave up 3 bases and J gave up 9 bases, with 6 bases separating them. The CDR3 is made up of 11 amino acids. The CDR3 sequence: CASSISSEQFF. The CDR3 DNA follows: TGTGCCAGTAGTATTAGTAGTGAGCAGTTCTTC.

This clone was counted between two and nine times. The chain combines TRBV2 with TRBJ1-2; 8 nucleotides align to TRBD1. Per germline, CDR1 SNHLY and CDR2 FYNNEI. With V trimmed by 5 bases and J by 3 bases, 11 bases remained unmatched. The CDR3 totals 16 residues. The CDR3 coding sequence is TGTGCCAGCAGTCCTATGAGGGGGACAGGAGACTATGGCTACACCTTC. It codes for CASSPMRGTGDYGYTF.

V gene TRBV27 combines with J gene TRBJ1-5, with 8 bases fitting TRBD1. V lost 3 bases, J lost 6 bases, and 10 bases stayed unmatched. This CDR3 is built from 16 residues. Germline lookup yields CDR1 MNHEY and CDR2 SMNVEV (reference sequence). In DNA, the CDR3 is TGTGCCAGCAGTTTCCTCTCCAGGGGGCTCAGTCAGCCCCAGCATTTT. It encodes CASSFLSRGLSQPQHF.

This chain joins TRBV11-2 and TRBJ2-2, with 10 bases that match TRBD2. The germline gives CDR1 SGHAT, CDR2 FQNNGV. The CDR3 totals 15 residues. The J segment lost 6 bases and the V segment lost 7 bases, leaving 8 bases of the junction unmatched. CDR3 coding DNA: TGTGCCAGCACCGGTAGCGGGAGGCGTGCCGGGGAGCTGTTTTTT. It codes for CASTGSGRRAGELFF.

The genes are TRBV4-2 and TRBJ2-7, with D perhaps TRBD1 (5 bases). The CDR3 has 16 residues. V lost 0 bases and J 2 bases, leaving 14 bases between the germline ends. Germline V gives CDR1 LGHNA, CDR2 YNFKEQ. CDR3 protein: CASSQEGRAQTYEQYF. The CDR3 DNA is TGTGCCAGCAGCCAAGAGGGCAGGGCTCAAACCTACGAGCAGTACTTC.

This clone appeared once. The chain has TRBV5-5 and TRBJ2-7, with a possible D match to TRBD1 (5 bases). This CDR3 is built from 13 residues. The V gene's germline CDR1 is SGHKS and CDR2 YYEKEE (reference sequence). V lost 0 bases to trimming and J lost 3 bases, with 7 bases between them. The CDR3 sequence is CASSLGQLYEQYF. CDR3 DNA: TGTGCCAGCAGCTTGGGACAGCTCTACGAGCAGTACTTC. The full variable domain, its missing parts supplied by reference TRBV5-5 and TRBJ2-7, is DAGVTQSPTHLIKTRGQQVTLRCSPISGHKSVSWYQQVLGQGPQFIFQYYEKEERGRGNFPDRFSARQFPNYSSELNVNALLLGDSALYLCASSLGQLYEQYFGPGTRLTVT.

The chain employs TRBV5-1 and TRBJ2-1; 8 bases agree with TRBD2. V shed 0 bases, J shed 8 bases, and the junction held 10 bases outside the gene matches. There are 16 residues in the CDR3. CDR1 is SGHRS and CDR2 is YFSETQ in the germline V gene. Written as DNA, the CDR3 is TGCGCCAGCAGCTTGGCCTCTACTAGCGGAGGGGATGAGCAGTTCTTC. The encoded protein is CASSLASTSGGDEQFF.

The chain joins TRBV19 to TRBJ2-2; TRBD1 agrees at 8 bases. J lost 7 bases, V lost 4 bases, and 8 bases had no gene match. The CDR3 extends over 15 amino acids. The V gene's germline CDR1 is LNHDA and CDR2 SQIVND (reference sequence). CDR3 residues: CASSTFDRGGGELFF. In DNA, the CDR3 is TGTGCCAGTAGTACCTTCGACAGGGGAGGCGGGGAGCTGTTTTTT.

This chain joins TRBV10-2 and TRBJ2-7; 12 bases are a match to TRBD2. The trim removed 2 bases at V and 4 bases at J, leaving 3 bases unmatched. CDR1 WSHSY and CDR2 SAAADI come from the germline V gene. This CDR3 is built from 15 residues. CDR3 coding DNA: TGCGCCAGCAGTGAGGCGACTAGCGGGAGATACGAGCAGTACTTC. This gives the protein CASSEATSGRYEQYF.